These 30 T cell receptor beta chains were sequenced from one sample in a study of blood T cell repertoires in COVID-19. Here immunoSEQ multiplex PCR was the method, and the copy in TCRdb shows in-frame clones only, minus some. The sample lists a few hundred thousand clones, roughly 90% occurring once. The material sequenced was PBMCs or T cells enriched from blood (not recorded which). Receptors originate from a woman aged 25-40 years who had recovered from COVID-19.

The chain links TRBV5-1 to TRBJ1-1; D is unclear. V lost 4 bases and J lost 0, with 10 bases in between. Germline CDR1 is SGHRS and CDR2 is YFSETQ. The length of the CDR3 is 14 residues. The CDR3 reads CASSSATLNTEAFF. The CDR3 bases are TGCGCCAGCAGCAGCGCCACACTGAACACTGAAGCTTTCTTT. The full variable domain, rest sourced from reference TRBV5-1 and TRBJ1-1, is KAGVTQTPRYLIKTRGQQVTLSCSPISGHRSVSWYQQTPGQGLQFLFEYFSETQRNKGNFPGRFSGRQFSNSRSEMNVSTLELGDSALYLCASSSATLNTEAFFGQGTRLTVV.

The chain joins TRBV5-4 to TRBJ2-7; D gene unclear. The V and J ends lost 4 bases and 2 bases respectively, with 16 bases between them. The CDR3 is made up of 15 amino acids. Germline V gene data show CDR1 as SGHNT and CDR2 as YYREEE (reference sequence). The CDR3 loop reads CASSPVLGAPYEQYF. The CDR3 DNA sequence: TGTGCCAGCAGCCCAGTCCTTGGAGCCCCCTACGAGCAGTACTTC. Full variable domain (missing parts from reference TRBV5-4 and TRBJ2-7): ETGVTQSPTHLIKTRGQQVTLRCSSQSGHNTVSWYQQALGQGPQFIFQYYREEENGRGNFPPRFSGLQFPNYSSELNVNALELDDSALYLCASSPVLGAPYEQYFGPGTRLTVT.

The chain uses TRBV11-3 and TRBJ2-3; D is uncertain. Germline V gene sequence: CDR1 SGHNT, CDR2 YENEEA. The V gene lost 4 bases and the J gene lost 4 bases, with 9 bases spanning the gap. The CDR3 is made up of 13 amino acids. The CDR3, as DNA: TGTGCCAGCAGCTCATATGGAGCAGATACGCAGTATTTT. Encoded protein: CASSSYGADTQYF.

The chain combines TRBV28 with TRBJ1-5, with a weak D call TRBD1 (6 bases). The CDR3 extends over 17 amino acids. Trimming stripped 6 bases from V and 5 bases from J, with 23 bases between. CDR1 MDHEN and CDR2 SYDVKM come from the germline V gene. The CDR3 reads CASRPTRWDTVDQPQHF. The CDR3, as DNA: TGTGCCAGCAGGCCAACAAGATGGGACACGGTGGATCAGCCCCAGCATTTT. Based on the CDR3 plus reference TRBV28 and TRBJ1-5, the full variable domain is DVKVTQSSRYLVKRTGEKVFLECVQDMDHENMFWYRQDPGLGLRLIYFSYDVKMKEKGDIPEGYSVSREKKERFSLILESASTNQTSMYLCASRPTRWDTVDQPQHFGDGTRLSIL.

The chain recombines TRBV5-6 with TRBJ1-1; D unclear. The CDR3 runs 13 residues. CDR1 and CDR2 (germline): SGHDT, YYEEEE. V was trimmed by 4 bases and J by 4 bases, leaving 11 bases between them. CDR3 bases: TGTGCCAGCAGCGATAGTATCCCCACTGAAGCTTTCTTT. Its translation is CASSDSIPTEAFF.

The CDR3 DNA reads as TGTGCCAGCAGTTACGGGACAGGGGTCTCTCTCTTCGGCTACACCTTC. This codes for CASSYGTGVSLFGYTF. The chain combines TRBV6-5 with TRBJ1-2; TRBD1 matches at 10 bases. Germline V gene sequence: CDR1 MNHEY, CDR2 SVGAGI. This CDR3 comprises 16 residues. J gave up 8 bases and V 2 bases, and 11 bases lay outside the gene matches.

J is TRBJ1-2 and V is TRBV18; the match to TRBD1 covers 8 bases. V gave up 6 bases and J gave up 4 bases; unmatched junction bases: 4. There are 13 residues in the CDR3. Looked up from germline, CDR1 is KGHSH and CDR2 is LQKENI. CDR3 protein: CASSGTGVYGYTF. CDR3 bases: TGTGCCAGCTCCGGGACAGGCGTCTATGGCTACACCTTC.

The chain carries TRBV9 and TRBJ1-2, with 9 nucleotides matching TRBD1. CDR1 SGDLS and CDR2 YYNGEE come from the germline V gene. The CDR3 consists of 21 residues. V dropped 4 bases and J dropped 3; count of bases not matched to a gene: 25. The CDR3 is CASSNAKTPGQGSGLDYGYTF. The CDR3 DNA sequence: TGTGCCAGCAGCAACGCCAAGACACCGGGACAGGGATCGGGCCTCGACTATGGCTACACCTTC.

The V and J genes are TRBV10-3 and TRBJ2-7; the D gene is possibly TRBD1 (6 bases). V was shortened by 6 bases and J by 0 bases, with 9 bases between the two germline ends. Germline lookup yields CDR1 ENHRY and CDR2 SYGVKD. The CDR3 is 13 amino acids. Here the CDR3 DNA reads TGTGCCATCAGGGGGGCCGGCTCCTACGAGCAGTACTTC. Its protein is CAIRGAGSYEQYF.

The chain recombines TRBV27 with TRBJ1-2; 9 bases match TRBD1. Germline V gives CDR1 MNHEY, CDR2 SMNVEV (reference sequence). The CDR3 totals 17 residues. After removal of 7 bases from V and 4 bases from J, the junction contained 16 bases not matched to a gene. CDR3 nucleotides: TGTGCCAGCACCTCTGCACAGGGGGCGCTTCGAATCTATGGCTACACCTTC. Translation gives CASTSAQGALRIYGYTF.

The chain couples TRBV4-1 to TRBJ2-1; 11 nucleotides agree with TRBD2. V lost 3 bases to trimming and J lost 3 bases; unmatched junction nucleotides: 4. Germline V CDR1 and CDR2: MGHRA, YSYEKL. This CDR3 comprises 16 residues. The CDR3 loop is CASSHSGGALYNEQFF. The CDR3 nucleotides read TGCGCCAGCAGCCATAGCGGGGGGGCCCTCTACAATGAGCAGTTCTTC.

This sequence joins TRBV28 and TRBJ2-5; TRBD1 is a possible D gene (6 bases). V was clipped by 3 bases and J by 6 bases, with 11 bases between them. The length of the CDR3 is 13 residues. Looked up from germline, CDR1 is MDHEN and CDR2 is SYDVKM. The CDR3 DNA is TGTGCCAGCAGTTTGGGGGCGATAAAGACCCAGTACTTC. Protein sequence: CASSLGAIKTQYF.

This clone is a singleton in its sample. This chain joins TRBV6-5 and TRBJ1-3; the D is unclear. Germline values: CDR1 MNHEY, CDR2 SVGAGI. There are 16 residues in the CDR3. V lost 0 bases, J lost 0 bases, and 9 bases lay in between. CDR3 sequence (DNA): TGTGCCAGCAGTTACTCAGCTGGGCACTCTGGAAACACCATATATTTT. This gives the protein CASSYSAGHSGNTIYF.

V and J are TRBV29-1 and TRBJ1-2; possibly TRBD1 for D (6 bases). This CDR3 spans 14 amino acids. Trimming left V 4 bases short and J 3 bases short, with 15 bases between. CDR1 and CDR2 (germline): SQVTM, ANQGSEA. The CDR3 region has the DNA TGCAGCGTTGTGCAGGGGTTTAGGGACTATGGCTACACCTTC. This gives the protein CSVVQGFRDYGYTF.

J is TRBJ1-1 and V is TRBV3-1 (or the pseudogene TRBV3-2); D unclear. Germline loops: CDR1 LGHDT, CDR2 YNNKEL (reference sequence). The CDR3 totals 14 residues. Trimming stripped 1 base from V and 5 bases from J, with 11 bases between. In nucleotides, the CDR3 is TGTGCCAGCAGCCAAGCGGGATTGAGTACTGAAGCTTTCTTT. Translation: CASSQAGLSTEAFF.

The genes are TRBV15 and TRBJ1-2, with no clear D. The CDR3 is made up of 14 amino acids. Germline V gene sequence: CDR1 LNHNV, CDR2 YYDKDF (reference sequence). With 5 bases removed from V and 6 bases from J, the gap between germline ends came to 16 bases. The CDR3, as DNA: TGTGCCACCAGCGGGCCACGCGCGGGTCATGGCTACACCTTC. Residues: CATSGPRAGHGYTF. Together with reference TRBV15 and TRBJ1-2, the CDR3 gives the full variable domain: DAMVIQNPRYQVTQFGKPVTLSCSQTLNHNVMYWYQQKSSQAPKLLFHYYDKDFNNEADTPDNFQSRRPNTSFCFLDIRSPGLGDTAMYLCATSGPRAGHGYTFGSGTRLTVV.

The chain has TRBV6-5 and TRBJ1-5; 7 bases are a match to TRBD1. The CDR3 covers 13 residues. J lost 3 bases, V lost 7 bases, and 3 bases had no gene match. Germline V CDR1 and CDR2: MNHEY, SVGAGI. This chain's CDR3 is CASTRGFNQPQHF. The CDR3 coding sequence is TGTGCCAGCACCAGGGGGTTCAATCAGCCCCAGCATTTT.

V and J are TRBV6-2 or TRBV6-3 and TRBJ1-5; D perhaps matches TRBD1 (6 bases). The germline gives CDR1 MNHEY, CDR2 SVGEGT. V gave up 0 bases and J gave up 7 bases, with 7 bases separating them. The CDR3 contains 13 residues. DNA for the CDR3: TGTGCCAGCAGTTACTCGACAGGCCAGCCCCAGCATTTT. It is translated as CASSYSTGQPQHF.

The V gene is TRBV5-1, the J gene TRBJ2-1; TRBD2 agrees at 14 bases. Germline V CDR1 and CDR2: SGHRS, YFSETQ. The ends lost 3 bases at V and 7 bases at J; junction bases unmatched: 6. This CDR3 contains 16 residues. CDR3: CASSWGLAGAGNEQFF. The CDR3 DNA follows: TGCGCCAGCAGCTGGGGACTAGCGGGAGCCGGGAATGAGCAGTTCTTC.

The J gene is TRBJ1-2, the V gene TRBV15; D not certain. Trimming left V 8 bases short and J 5 bases short, with 12 bases between. The CDR3 extends over 12 amino acids. Germline CDR1 LNHNV, CDR2 YYDKDF (reference sequence). CDR3 in amino acids: CATSFEEYGYTF. The DNA for the CDR3 is TGTGCCACCTCGTTCGAGGAATATGGCTACACCTTC. Full variable domain (rest looked up from reference TRBV15 and TRBJ1-2): DAMVIQNPRYQVTQFGKPVTLSCSQTLNHNVMYWYQQKSSQAPKLLFHYYDKDFNNEADTPDNFQSRRPNTSFCFLDIRSPGLGDTAMYLCATSFEEYGYTFGSGTRLTVV.

The V and J genes are TRBV27 and TRBJ1-5; D unresolved. The CDR3 spans 14 residues. Germline V gene data show CDR1 as MNHEY and CDR2 as SMNVEV (reference sequence). The V and J ends lost 7 bases and 5 bases respectively, with 15 bases between them. This CDR3 reads CASKPLGVDQPQHF. CDR3 DNA: TGTGCCAGCAAGCCCCTCGGGGTAGATCAGCCCCAGCATTTT.

The rearrangement joins TRBV5-1 to TRBJ1-2, with D maybe TRBD1 (5 bases). From germline, CDR1 is SGHRS and CDR2 YFSETQ. The CDR3 consists of 16 residues. V lost 0 bases to trimming and J lost 1 base, with 13 bases between them. The CDR3 reads CASSLDQGRVNYGYTF. The CDR3 nucleotides are TGCGCCAGCAGCTTGGATCAGGGCAGAGTTAACTATGGCTACACCTTC.

V is TRBV7-2 and J is TRBJ2-7; 10 bases line up with TRBD2. Trimming cost V 3 bases and J 5 bases; bases outside gene matches: 7. This CDR3 has 15 amino acids. Germline-derived CDR1 and CDR2 are SGHTA and FQGNSA. The CDR3 reads CASSFSGGPSHEQYF. The CDR3 DNA is TGTGCCAGCAGCTTTAGCGGGGGGCCGTCCCACGAGCAGTACTTC.

This clone was counted many times. This CDR3 is also generated by other DNA sequences in the sample. The chain links TRBV30 to TRBJ1-2, with a weak D call TRBD1 (5 bases). CDR1 GTSNPN and CDR2 SVGIG come from the germline V gene (reference sequence). The length of the CDR3 is 12 residues. The V and J ends lost 3 bases and 4 bases respectively, with 9 bases between them. The CDR3 sequence: CAWSRQSYGYTF. CDR3 DNA sequence: TGTGCCTGGAGCCGACAGTCCTATGGCTACACCTTC.

The rearrangement links TRBV5-1 to TRBJ2-1, with 8 bases matching TRBD2. Germline CDR1 SGHRS, CDR2 YFSETQ. After removal of 6 bases from V and 0 bases from J, the junction contained 5 bases not matched to a gene. The CDR3 has 15 residues. In nucleotides, the CDR3 is TGCGCCAGCAATAAAGGGACTAGCTCCTACAATGAGCAGTTCTTC. Translation gives CASNKGTSSYNEQFF.

This chain uses TRBV5-5 with TRBJ2-1; 9 nucleotides match TRBD2. There are 17 residues in the CDR3. The germline gives CDR1 SGHKS, CDR2 YYEKEE (reference sequence). With V trimmed by 4 bases and J by 7 bases, 15 bases remained unmatched. CDR3 residues: CASSLPGSGGRENEQFF. The CDR3, as DNA: TGTGCCAGCAGCCTCCCGGGCTCTGGCGGGAGGGAGAATGAGCAGTTCTTC. The entire variable domain, with the rest obtained from reference TRBV5-5 and TRBJ2-1, is as follows: DAGVTQSPTHLIKTRGQQVTLRCSPISGHKSVSWYQQVLGQGPQFIFQYYEKEERGRGNFPDRFSARQFPNYSSELNVNALLLGDSALYLCASSLPGSGGRENEQFFGPGTRLTVL.

V usage is TRBV5-4 and J usage is TRBJ1-4, with a tentative D call TRBD1 (5 bases). Germline CDR1 and CDR2: SGHNT and YYREEE (reference sequence). The V end lost 4 bases, the J end lost 10 bases, and 20 bases lay between the germline ends. The CDR3 sequence is 15 residues long. CDR3 DNA: TGTGCCAGCAGCCCCGTCCCCCAGGGTGAGGCAAAACTGTTTTTT. Residues: CASSPVPQGEAKLFF.

The chain joins TRBV7-2 to TRBJ1-3; D possibly corresponds to TRBD1 (6 bases). This CDR3 is 16 amino acids long. The V end lost 1 base, the J end lost 1 base, and 11 bases lay between the germline ends. Per the germline V gene, CDR1 is SGHTA and CDR2 is FQGNSA. The CDR3 region is CASSLDRARSGNTIYF. In DNA form, the CDR3 reads TGTGCCAGCAGCTTAGACAGGGCTCGGTCTGGAAACACCATATATTTT.

The rearrangement uses TRBV7-2 and TRBJ2-1; TRBD2 agrees at 13 bases. J was trimmed by 6 bases and V by 6 bases; bases with no gene match: 2. The CDR3 extends over 14 amino acids. Germline lookup yields CDR1 SGHTA and CDR2 FQGNSA. The CDR3 spells CASRGTSGINEQFF. The CDR3 DNA reads TGTGCCAGCAGAGGGACTAGCGGGATCAATGAGCAGTTCTTC.

This clone was observed a handful of times. CDR3 DNA sequence: TGTGCCAGCAGTTTCTTGAGGCAGGGAATTCAGCCCCAGCATTTT. Its protein is CASSFLRQGIQPQHF. The chain recombines TRBV28 with TRBJ1-5, with D possibly matching TRBD1 (5 bases). Trimming removed 3 bases at V and 6 bases at J, with 15 bases between. Germline CDR1 reads MDHEN; CDR2 reads SYDVKM. The CDR3 is made up of 15 amino acids.